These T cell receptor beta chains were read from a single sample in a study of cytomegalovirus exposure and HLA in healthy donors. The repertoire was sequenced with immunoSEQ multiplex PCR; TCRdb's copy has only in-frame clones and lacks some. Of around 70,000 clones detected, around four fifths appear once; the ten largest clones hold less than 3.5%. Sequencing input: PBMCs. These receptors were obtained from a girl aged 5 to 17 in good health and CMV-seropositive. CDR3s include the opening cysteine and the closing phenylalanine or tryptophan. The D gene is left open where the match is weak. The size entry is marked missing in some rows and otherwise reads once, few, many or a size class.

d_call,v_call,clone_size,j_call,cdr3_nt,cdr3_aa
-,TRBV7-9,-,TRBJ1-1,TGTGCCAGCACCCCAAACAGGGAGGGAGCTTTCTTT,CASTPNREGAFF
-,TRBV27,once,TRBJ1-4,TGTGCCAGCAGCTTCCTTGCAACTAATGAAAAACTGTTTTTT,CASSFLATNEKLFF
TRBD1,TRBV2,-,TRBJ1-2,TGTGCCAGCAGCCCCCGACAGGGCTATGGCTACACCTTC,CASSPRQGYGYTF
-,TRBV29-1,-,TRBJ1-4,TGCAGCGGGGCTGAGGGTGAAAAACTGTTTTTT,CSGAEGEKLFF
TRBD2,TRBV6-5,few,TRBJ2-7,TGTGCCAGCAGTTTACTCGGCGCTAGCGGGGTGAAGGAGCAGTACTTC,CASSLLGASGVKEQYF
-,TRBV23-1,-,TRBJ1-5,TGCGCCAGCAGTCAATCGGGACACAATCAGCCCCAGCATTTT,CASSQSGHNQPQHF
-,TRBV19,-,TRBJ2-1,TGTGCCAGCGCCCCGCCCGCCAGGGACTACAATGAGCAGTTCTTC,CASAPPARDYNEQFF
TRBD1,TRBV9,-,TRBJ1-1,TGTGCCAGCAGCGTTACAGGGGATTCTGAAGCTTTCTTT,CASSVTGDSEAFF
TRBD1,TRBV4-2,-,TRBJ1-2,TGTGCCAGCAGCCAAGAGACAGGGGTTAACTATGGCTACACCTTC,CASSQETGVNYGYTF
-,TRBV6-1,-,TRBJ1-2,TGTGCCAGCAGTGGGGAGCCCAAACTATATGGCTACACCTTC,CASSGEPKLYGYTF
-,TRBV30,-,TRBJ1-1,TGTGCCTGGGTCCACGCCAGGGCCACCACTGAAGCTTTCTTT,CAWVHARATTEAFF
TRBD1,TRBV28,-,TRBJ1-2,TGTGCCAGCAGTTTATATCGTCAGGGGGTGGAGGGCTACACCTTC,CASSLYRQGVEGYTF
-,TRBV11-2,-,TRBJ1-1,TGTGCCAGCAGCTTCGACACTGAAGCTTTCTTT,CASSFDTEAFF
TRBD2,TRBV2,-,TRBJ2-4,TGTGCCAGCAGTGCAGGACTAGGGATGAATGCCAAAAACATTCAGTACTTC,CASSAGLGMNAKNIQYF
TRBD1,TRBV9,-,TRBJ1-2,TGTGCCAGCAGCGTAGAGGGGACAGCCTATGGCTACACCTTC,CASSVEGTAYGYTF
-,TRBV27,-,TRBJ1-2,TGTGCCAGCAGTTTATGGGGGGGGCAGGGCTATGGCTACACCTTC,CASSLWGGQGYGYTF
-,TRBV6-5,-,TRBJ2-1,TGTGCCAGCAGACACCTCCATGAGCAGTTCTTC,CASRHLHEQFF
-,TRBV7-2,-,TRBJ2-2,TGTGCCAGCAGCCGGGGACTCCCCGGGGAGCTGTTTTTT,CASSRGLPGELFF
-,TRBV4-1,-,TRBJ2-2,TGCGCCAGCAGCCAAGGAATCAGGGCGAACACCGGGGAGCTGTTTTTT,CASSQGIRANTGELFF
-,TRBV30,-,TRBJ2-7,TGTGCCTGGAGTGTAAACCAGGGTTACGAGCAGTACTTC,CAWSVNQGYEQYF
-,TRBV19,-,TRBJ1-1,TGTGCCAGTAGTATGGTCCCGGAGAGAGCTTTCTTT,CASSMVPERAFF
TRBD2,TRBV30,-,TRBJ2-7,TGTGCCTGGGGACTAGCGGGAGTCGAGCAGTACTTC,CAWGLAGVEQYF
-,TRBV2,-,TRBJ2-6,TGTGCCAGCAAGGGGGTCAGAGCCTCTGGGGCCAACGTCCTGACTTTC,CASKGVRASGANVLTF
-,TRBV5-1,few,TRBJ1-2,TGCGCCAGCAGCTTGGCGGTCGGGGGGCGCGACTATGGCTACACCTTC,CASSLAVGGRDYGYTF
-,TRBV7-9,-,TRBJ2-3,TGTGCCAGCAGCTTAGGGCCAAAAGATACGCAGTATTTT,CASSLGPKDTQYF
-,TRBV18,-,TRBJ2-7,TGTGCCAGCTCCTCACCACAGGCCCTCTACGAGCAGTACTTC,CASSSPQALYEQYF
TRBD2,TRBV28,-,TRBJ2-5,TGTGCCAGCAGGAATCCGGGAGGGCTTGGGACCCAGTACTTC,CASRNPGGLGTQYF
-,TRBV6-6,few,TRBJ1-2,TGTGCCAGCAGTTATCGAGATGGCTACACCTTC,CASSYRDGYTF
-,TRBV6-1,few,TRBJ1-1,TGTGCCAGCAGTGAAGGGAAAGGGGGTCCCACTGAAGCTTTCTTT,CASSEGKGGPTEAFF
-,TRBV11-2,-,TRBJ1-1,TGTGCCAGCAGCTTAGAGGGCAGCGGCGCTGAAGCTTTCTTT,CASSLEGSGAEAFF
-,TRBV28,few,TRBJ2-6,TGTGCCAGCAGTCCCCTTACAGGTTTCGTAGCCAACGTCCTGACTTTC,CASSPLTGFVANVLTF
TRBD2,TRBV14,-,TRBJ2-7,TGTGCCAGCAGCCAAGGAAGACTAGCGGGGATGTTGCGCTACGAGCAGTACTTC,CASSQGRLAGMLRYEQYF
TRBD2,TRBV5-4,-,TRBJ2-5,TGTGCCAGCAGCCATAGCGGGGGTGGTGAGACCCAGTACTTC,CASSHSGGGETQYF
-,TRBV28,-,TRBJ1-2,TGTGCCAGCACCTCTAACTATGGCTACACCTTC,CASTSNYGYTF
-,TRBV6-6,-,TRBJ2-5,TGTGCCAGCAGATCTTTTGACTGGCAAGAGACCCAGTACTTC,CASRSFDWQETQYF
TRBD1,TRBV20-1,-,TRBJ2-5,TGCAGTGCTAGAGTACAGGGGAGCCAGTACTTC,CSARVQGSQYF
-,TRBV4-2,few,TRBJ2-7,TGTGCCAGCAGCCAAGAAGACGACCGAAAAACTAGCTTCACCTACGAGCAGTACTTC,CASSQEDDRKTSFTYEQYF
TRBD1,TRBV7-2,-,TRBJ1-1,TGTGCCAGCAGCCCCGGGACAGGGGTCTTCGTGAACACTGAAGCTTTCTTT,CASSPGTGVFVNTEAFF
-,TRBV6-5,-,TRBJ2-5,TGTGCCAGCAGTTTCGAGGGTAACCAAGAGACCCAGTACTTC,CASSFEGNQETQYF
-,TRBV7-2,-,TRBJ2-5,TGTGCCAGCAGGCCCCAGGGCCGGGAGACCCAGTACTTC,CASRPQGRETQYF
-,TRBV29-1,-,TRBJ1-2,TGCAGCGCCAAAACCGGGACATTCGATGGCTACACCTTC,CSAKTGTFDGYTF
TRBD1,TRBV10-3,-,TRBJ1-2,TGTGCCATCAGCCGGGACAGGGAGGGTGGCTACACCTTC,CAISRDREGGYTF
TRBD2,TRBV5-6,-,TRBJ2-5,TGTGCCAGCAGCTCCCCGGGACTAGCGGGGGGGCAAGAGACCCAGTACTTC,CASSSPGLAGGQETQYF
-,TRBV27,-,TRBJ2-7,TGTGCCAGCAGTTTGGGCACAGACACCTACGAGCAGTACTTC,CASSLGTDTYEQYF
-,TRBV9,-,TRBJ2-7,TGTGCCAGCAGCTTTGGGGCCGCCTCCTACGAGCAGTACTTC,CASSFGAASYEQYF